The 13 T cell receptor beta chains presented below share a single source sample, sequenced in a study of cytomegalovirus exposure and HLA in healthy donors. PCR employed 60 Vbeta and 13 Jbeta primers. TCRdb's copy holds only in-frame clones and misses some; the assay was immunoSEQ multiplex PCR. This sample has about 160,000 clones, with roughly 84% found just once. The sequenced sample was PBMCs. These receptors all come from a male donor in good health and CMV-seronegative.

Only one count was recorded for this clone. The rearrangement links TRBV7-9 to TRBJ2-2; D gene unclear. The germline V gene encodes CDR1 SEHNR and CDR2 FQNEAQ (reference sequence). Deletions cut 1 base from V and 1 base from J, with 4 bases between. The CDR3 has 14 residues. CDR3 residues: CASSLVRNTGELFF. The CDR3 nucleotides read TGTGCCAGCAGCTTAGTCAGGAACACCGGGGAGCTGTTTTTT.

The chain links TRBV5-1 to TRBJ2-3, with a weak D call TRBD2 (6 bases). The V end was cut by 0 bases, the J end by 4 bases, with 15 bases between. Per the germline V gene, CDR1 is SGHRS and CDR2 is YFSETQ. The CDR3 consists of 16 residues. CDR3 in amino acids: CASSLVRGGVADTQYF. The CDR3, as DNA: TGCGCCAGCAGCTTGGTTCGGGGAGGTGTAGCAGATACGCAGTATTTT.

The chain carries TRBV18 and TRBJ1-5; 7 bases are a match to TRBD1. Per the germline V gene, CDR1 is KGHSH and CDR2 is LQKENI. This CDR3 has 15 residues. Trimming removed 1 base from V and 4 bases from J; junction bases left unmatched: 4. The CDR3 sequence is CASSPQGASNQPQHF. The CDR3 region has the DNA TGTGCCAGCTCACCACAGGGGGCTAGTAATCAGCCCCAGCATTTT.

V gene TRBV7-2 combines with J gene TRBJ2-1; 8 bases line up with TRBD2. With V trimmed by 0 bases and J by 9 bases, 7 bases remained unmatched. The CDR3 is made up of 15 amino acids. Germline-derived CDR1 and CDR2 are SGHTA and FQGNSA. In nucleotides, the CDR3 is TGTGCCAGCAGCTTAGCGCCGGGACTAGTGATTGAGCAGTTCTTC. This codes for CASSLAPGLVIEQFF.

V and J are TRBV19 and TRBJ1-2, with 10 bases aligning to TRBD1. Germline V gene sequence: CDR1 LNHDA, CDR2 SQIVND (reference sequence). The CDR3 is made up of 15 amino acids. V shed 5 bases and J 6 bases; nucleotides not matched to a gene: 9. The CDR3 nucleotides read TGTGCCAGTAGTCACCGGGACAGGGGAGTGGATGGCTACACCTTC. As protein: CASSHRDRGVDGYTF.

The CDR3 spells CASSQGLGGANTQYF. The CDR3 nucleotides read TGCGCCAGCAGCCAAGGTTTGGGGGGGGCAAATACGCAGTATTTT. This sequence joins TRBV5-1 and TRBJ2-3; TRBD2 is a possible D gene (7 bases). The CDR3 extends over 15 amino acids. V lost 4 bases and J 7 bases, leaving 19 bases between the germline ends. Germline CDR1 is SGHRS and CDR2 is YFSETQ.

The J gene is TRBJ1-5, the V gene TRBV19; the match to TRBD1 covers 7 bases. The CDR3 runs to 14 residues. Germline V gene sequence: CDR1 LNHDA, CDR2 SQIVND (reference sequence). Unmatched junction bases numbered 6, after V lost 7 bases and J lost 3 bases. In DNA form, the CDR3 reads TGTGCCAGTAAAAGGACAGGTGACAATCAGCCCCAGCATTTT. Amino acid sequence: CASKRTGDNQPQHF.

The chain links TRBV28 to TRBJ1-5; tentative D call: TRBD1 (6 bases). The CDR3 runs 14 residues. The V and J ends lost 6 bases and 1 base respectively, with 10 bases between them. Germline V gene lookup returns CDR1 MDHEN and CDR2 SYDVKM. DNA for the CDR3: TGTGCCAGCAGACATGGACAGAGCAATCAGCCCCAGCATTTT. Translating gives CASRHGQSNQPQHF.

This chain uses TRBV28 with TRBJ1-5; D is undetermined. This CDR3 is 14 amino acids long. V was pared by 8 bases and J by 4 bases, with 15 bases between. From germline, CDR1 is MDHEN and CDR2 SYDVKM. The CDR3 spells CASRSGGKNQPQHF. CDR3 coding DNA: TGTGCCAGCCGCTCCGGCGGGAAAAATCAGCCCCAGCATTTT.

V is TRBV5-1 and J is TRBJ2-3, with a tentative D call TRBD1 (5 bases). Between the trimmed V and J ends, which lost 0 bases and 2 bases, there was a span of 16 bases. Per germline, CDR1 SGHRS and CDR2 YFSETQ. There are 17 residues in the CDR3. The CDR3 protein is CASSLGLLQVPTDTQYF. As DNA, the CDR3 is TGCGCCAGCAGCTTGGGGCTCCTACAGGTGCCCACAGATACGCAGTATTTT.

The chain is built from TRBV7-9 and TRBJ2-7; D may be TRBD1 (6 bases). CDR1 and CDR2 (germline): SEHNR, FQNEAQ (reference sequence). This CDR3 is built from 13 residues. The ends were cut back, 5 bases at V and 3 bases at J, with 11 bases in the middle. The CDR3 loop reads CASSGTDSYEQYF. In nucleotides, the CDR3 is TGTGCCAGCAGCGGAACGGACAGCTACGAGCAGTACTTC.

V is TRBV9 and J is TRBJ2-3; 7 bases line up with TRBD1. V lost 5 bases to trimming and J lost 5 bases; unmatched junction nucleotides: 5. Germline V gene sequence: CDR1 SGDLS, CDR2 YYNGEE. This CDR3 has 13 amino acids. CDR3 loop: CASSRGRIDTQYF. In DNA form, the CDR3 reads TGTGCCAGCAGTAGGGGGCGAATAGATACGCAGTATTTT.

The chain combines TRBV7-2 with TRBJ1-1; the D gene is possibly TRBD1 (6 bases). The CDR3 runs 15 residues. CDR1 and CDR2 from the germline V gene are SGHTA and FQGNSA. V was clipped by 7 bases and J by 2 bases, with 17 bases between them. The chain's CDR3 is CASKQTGTTNTEAFF. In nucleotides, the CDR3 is TGTGCCAGCAAACAGACCGGGACAACAAACACTGAAGCTTTCTTT.